What follows are 6 T cell receptor beta chains derived from one specimen sequenced in a study of blood T cell repertoires in COVID-19. Sequencing was performed with immunoSEQ multiplex PCR; in TCRdb, only in-frame clones are kept and a portion is missing. The data show 250,000 to 350,000 clones, with less than 85% seen just once and roughly 1.6% held by the top ten. The sequencing input was peripheral blood. These receptors were taken from a human donor with COVID-19, enrolled during active disease. The donor label of this sample is uncertain.

Only one count was recorded for this clone. The genes are TRBV7-2 and TRBJ2-1; no reliable D call. V lost 1 base and J lost 6, with 7 bases in between. CDR1 and CDR2 (germline): SGHTA, FQGNSA. This CDR3 region has 13 residues. This CDR3 is CASSLDLSNEQFF. The CDR3, as DNA: TGTGCCAGCAGCTTAGATCTCAGCAATGAGCAGTTCTTC.

The sample holds a few counts of this clone. The CDR3 loop is CASSLTSATNEKLFF. CDR3 nucleotide sequence: TGTGCCAGCAGTTTAACTTCCGCAACTAATGAAAAACTGTTTTTT. The rearrangement uses TRBV6-6 and TRBJ1-4; no definite D call. CDR1 MNHNY and CDR2 SVGAGI come from the germline V gene (reference sequence). This CDR3 spans 15 amino acids. The germline V and J ends were trimmed by 4 bases and 0 bases, with 9 bases remaining between them.

J is TRBJ2-1 and V is TRBV11-2, with TRBD1 matching over 8 bases. Germline assignment: CDR1 SGHAT and CDR2 FQNNGV. This CDR3 comprises 15 residues. With 2 bases clipped from V and 10 bases from J, the junction kept 10 bases outside the gene matches. CDR3 sequence reads: CASSLPYSRGREQFF. The DNA for the CDR3 is TGTGCCAGCAGCTTACCCTACTCCAGGGGGCGAGAGCAGTTCTTC.

This clone was seen just once. The V call is TRBV19, the J call TRBJ2-3, with D hard to call. The V gene lost 2 bases and the J gene lost 5 bases, with 8 bases spanning the gap. The germline CDR1 and CDR2 sequences are LNHDA and SQIVND (reference sequence). The CDR3 extends over 13 amino acids. The CDR3 here is CASSIPRGDTQYF. CDR3 coding DNA: TGTGCCAGTAGTATACCTCGCGGAGATACGCAGTATTTT.

This sequence joins TRBV29-1 and TRBJ2-3; D may be TRBD2 (5 bases). Per germline, CDR1 SQVTM and CDR2 ANQGSEA. V was trimmed by 5 bases and J by 5 bases, leaving 11 bases between them. The CDR3 has 12 residues. The CDR3 is CSVSLGEDTQYF. The DNA of the CDR3 is TGCAGCGTTTCACTAGGAGAAGATACGCAGTATTTT.

This clone has just a few counts. The rearrangement links TRBV13 to TRBJ2-5; 9 bases line up with TRBD2. V shed 5 bases and J 4 bases; nucleotides not matched to a gene: 11. Germline lookup yields CDR1 PRHDT and CDR2 FYEKMQ (reference sequence). The CDR3 totals 16 residues. The CDR3 here is CASSERSGRPGETQYF. The CDR3 coding sequence is TGTGCCAGCAGCGAACGGAGCGGGAGGCCTGGAGAGACCCAGTACTTC. Based on the CDR3 plus reference TRBV13 and TRBJ2-5, the full variable domain is AAGVIQSPRHLIKEKRETATLKCYPIPRHDTVYWYQQGPGQDPQFLISFYEKMQSDKGSIPDRFSAQQFSDYHSELNMSSLELGDSALYFCASSERSGRPGETQYFGPGTRLLVL.